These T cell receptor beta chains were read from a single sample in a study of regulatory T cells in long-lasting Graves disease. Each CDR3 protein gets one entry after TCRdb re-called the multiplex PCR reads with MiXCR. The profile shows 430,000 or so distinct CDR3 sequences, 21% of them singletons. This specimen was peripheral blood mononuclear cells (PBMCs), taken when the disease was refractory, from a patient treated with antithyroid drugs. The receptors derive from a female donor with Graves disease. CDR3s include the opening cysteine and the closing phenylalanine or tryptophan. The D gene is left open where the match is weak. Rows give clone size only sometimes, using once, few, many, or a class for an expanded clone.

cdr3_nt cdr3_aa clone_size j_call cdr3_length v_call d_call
TGCGCCAGCAGCTTGGAGGACCTGTTTAATTCACCCCTCCACTTT CASSLEDLFNSPLHF NA TRBJ1-6 15 TRBV5-1 NA
TGCAGTGCTAGAGTCGGGAGGGAGGACAATGAGCAGTTCTTC CSARVGREDNEQFF NA TRBJ2-1 14 TRBV20-1 TRBD2
TGTGCCAGCAGCCAAGGGGTGGACCGAACTCCCCAGCATTTT CASSQGVDRTPQHF NA TRBJ1-5 14 TRBV3-1 NA
TGTGCCAGCAGCTTCCGGCTAGCGGGACTGAATGAGCAGTTCTTC CASSFRLAGLNEQFF NA TRBJ2-1 15 TRBV11-2 TRBD2
TGTGCCAGCAGCTTAGTGGCGGTGACCTACGAGCAGTACTTC CASSLVAVTYEQYF many TRBJ2-7 14 TRBV7-8 NA
TGTGCCAGCAGAATCGGGGACAGGCACAATGAGCAGTTCTTC CASRIGDRHNEQFF few TRBJ2-1 14 TRBV28 TRBD1
TGTGCCTGGAGTCACGGGTCGGCTAGCAATCAGCCCCAGCATTTT CAWSHGSASNQPQHF NA TRBJ1-5 15 TRBV30 NA
TGTGCCAGCAGCTTGGCCCCCAGGGGGGAGACCCAGTACTTC CASSLAPRGETQYF few TRBJ2-5 14 TRBV5-5 TRBD1
TGCAGTGCCGGGGAAAGGACGGCTTATAATTCACCCCTCCACTTT CSAGERTAYNSPLHF NA TRBJ1-6 15 TRBV20-1 NA
TGTGCCAGCAGCCTGTTAGGGGCAGGGGGCATAGGAGACACTGAAGCTTTCTTT CASSLLGAGGIGDTEAFF NA TRBJ1-1 18 TRBV9 TRBD1
TGTGCCAGCAGTTACACTGCGGGTAATGGTGCAACTAATGAAAAACTGTTTTTT CASSYTAGNGATNEKLFF few TRBJ1-4 18 TRBV6-5 NA
TGTGCCAGCAGCTTAGGCCTGCGGGGGTACGAGCAGTACTTC CASSLGLRGYEQYF NA TRBJ2-7 14 TRBV13 TRBD2
TGTGCCAGCTCACCAATGGGGACAGGGCGTTTTCCGAACACCGGGGAGCTGTTTTTT CASSPMGTGRFPNTGELFF NA TRBJ2-2 19 TRBV18 TRBD1
TGTGCCAGCAGCCAAGCGGATACCGGGGAGCTGTTTTTT CASSQADTGELFF many TRBJ2-2 13 TRBV3-1 NA
TGTGCCAGCAGCCAGACCGCCTTTGGCTACACCTTC CASSQTAFGYTF NA TRBJ1-2 12 TRBV5-6 NA
TGTGCCAGCAGTGCTTTGGGTACATCCTACGAGCAGTACTTC CASSALGTSYEQYF many TRBJ2-7 14 TRBV27 NA
TGTGCCAGCAGATCGGTGGGGGAGCTGTTTTTT CASRSVGELFF NA TRBJ2-2 11 TRBV27 NA
TGTGCCAGCGGGAGGAACACTGAAGCTTTCTTT CASGRNTEAFF many TRBJ1-1 11 TRBV11-2 NA
TGTGCCAGCAGCCAAGTAGGACAGGGAGTGGGAGAGACCCAGTACTTC CASSQVGQGVGETQYF NA TRBJ2-5 16 TRBV3-1 TRBD1
TGCAGTGCTAGCCTGGGACCTAGCAATCAGCCCCAGCATTTT CSASLGPSNQPQHF many TRBJ1-5 14 TRBV20-1 NA
TGCGCCAGCAGCCAAGCAACCGTCACCGGGGAGCTGTTTTTT CASSQATVTGELFF NA TRBJ2-2 14 TRBV4-1 NA
TGTGCCATCAGTGAGTCGGGTATGGGGAGCTCCTACGAGCAGTACTTC CAISESGMGSSYEQYF NA TRBJ2-7 16 TRBV10-3 NA
TGCAGCGTTGAAGGGCTAACGGACTGGGGGGTACCCTACGAGCAGTACTTC CSVEGLTDWGVPYEQYF NA TRBJ2-7 17 TRBV29-1 NA
TGTGCCAGCAGCTACGGGAGGGCCCTGGATACGCAGTATTTT CASSYGRALDTQYF few TRBJ2-3 14 TRBV11-2 TRBD2
TGTGCCAGCCGGACAAGACAGGGGTCGAACACTGAAGCTTTCTTT CASRTRQGSNTEAFF many TRBJ1-1 15 TRBV2 TRBD1
TGCGCCAGCAGCTTGGGAATTAAGGGATTCAACACCGGGGAGCTGTTTTTT CASSLGIKGFNTGELFF once TRBJ2-2 17 TRBV5-1 NA
TGTGCCAGCAGCCAAGATTTCACTAGCGGGATGGGGACCCAGTACTTC CASSQDFTSGMGTQYF NA TRBJ2-5 16 TRBV4-2 TRBD2
TGTGCCAGCAGTGAACAGGGGGCGAACTATGGCTACACCTTC CASSEQGANYGYTF many TRBJ1-2 14 TRBV6-1 TRBD1
TGTGCCATCAGTAGCCTAGGAGGGGACTATGGCTACACCTTC CAISSLGGDYGYTF NA TRBJ1-2 14 TRBV10-3 NA
TGTGCCAGTAGTGACAGTTCAATACCGTACGAGCAGTACTTC CASSDSSIPYEQYF NA TRBJ2-7 14 TRBV19 NA
TGTGCCAGCAGTTATGTGGGACAGGGGAGTTATGGCTACACCTTC CASSYVGQGSYGYTF many TRBJ1-2 15 TRBV6-5 TRBD1
TGTGCCAGCACCGACCAGGGAAATAATTCACCCCTCCACTTT CASTDQGNNSPLHF many TRBJ1-6 14 TRBV2 NA
TGTGCCAGCAGCTTATCGTTAGAGACCCAGTACTTC CASSLSLETQYF many TRBJ2-5 12 TRBV28 NA
TGCAGCGTTGAAACGAATGAGCAGTTCTTC CSVETNEQFF NA TRBJ2-1 10 TRBV29-1 NA
TGTGCCAGCAGTTTAGGCGGGTACGGCGGGGAGCTGTTTTTT CASSLGGYGGELFF few TRBJ2-2 14 TRBV28 NA
TGTGCCAGCAGTCGCCCGGAGGGCCGTTACGAGCAGTACTTC CASSRPEGRYEQYF many TRBJ2-7 14 TRBV28 NA
TGTGCCAGCAGCTACTACAGGGGAATGCCCTACGAGCAGTACTTC CASSYYRGMPYEQYF many TRBJ2-7 15 TRBV13 TRBD1
TGCGCCAGCAGCCCCTGGGGTAGCGGGGTAGATACGCAGTATTTT CASSPWGSGVDTQYF NA TRBJ2-3 15 TRBV5-1 TRBD2
TGCAGTGTCGGCCTAGACAGGGCTGCGACTGAAGCTTTCTTT CSVGLDRAATEAFF many TRBJ1-1 14 TRBV20-1 TRBD1
TGTGCCACCAGTTCGGGACAACTCTACGAGCAGTACTTC CATSSGQLYEQYF NA TRBJ2-7 13 TRBV15 NA
TGTGCCAGCAAATCATTTACCGCCCTGGGGGCCTCCTACGAGCAGTACTTC CASKSFTALGASYEQYF many TRBJ2-7 17 TRBV28 NA
TGTGCCAGCAGCTTAGGTTCACCCCTCCACTTT CASSLGSPLHF many TRBJ1-6 11 TRBV28 NA
TGTGCCAGCAGCTTTCCGGGACTAGCGCGACACAAAAACATTCAGTACTTC CASSFPGLARHKNIQYF NA TRBJ2-4 17 TRBV7-2 TRBD2
TGTGCCAGCCGGAGGGGCGTCTCGTACACTGAAGCTTTCTTT CASRRGVSYTEAFF many TRBJ1-1 14 TRBV12-3/TRBV12-4 NA
TGTGCCAGCAGCCACAGGGACACAGATACGCAGTATTTT CASSHRDTDTQYF NA TRBJ2-3 13 TRBV6-2/TRBV6-3 NA
TGCAGTGGGACTAGCGGGAGGGCCATGTTAACCGGGGAGCTGTTTTTT CSGTSGRAMLTGELFF many TRBJ2-2 16 TRBV20-1 TRBD2
TGTGCCAGCAGTTCTCCTCCCGGGCAGGTCGACACTGAAGCTTTCTTT CASSSPPGQVDTEAFF many TRBJ1-1 16 TRBV12-3/TRBV12-4 NA
TGTGCCAGCAGCACGCCTGGAAACACCATATATTTT CASSTPGNTIYF NA TRBJ1-3 12 TRBV28 NA
TGTGCCAGCAGCTACAGGGGAGCTGGAAACACCATATATTTT CASSYRGAGNTIYF few TRBJ1-3 14 TRBV12-3/TRBV12-4 TRBD1
TGTGCCAGTCGCCAGAGCCCTACGCATCAGCCCCAGCATTTT CASRQSPTHQPQHF many TRBJ1-5 14 TRBV6-1 NA